The sequence of this T cell receptor beta chain was determined in a study of yellow fever vaccine responses in identical twins. Whole-study findings and limits: A vaccine T cell response that seemed partly convergent and partly personalized was reported in twins.

Via MiXCR, TCRdb re-called the RT-PCR reads, giving one row per CDR3 protein. The table records roughly 2,500 distinct CDR3 sequences, roughly 82% of them present only once. This clonotype has only a few counts. Antigen unknown. The CDR3 extends over 16 amino acids. The germline V and J ends were trimmed by 6 bases and 0 bases, with 12 bases remaining between them. The TCR comes from a young woman who received the yellow fever vaccine. The chain employs TRBV12-3 or TRBV12-4 and TRBJ1-6; possible D gene TRBD1, 6 bases. The sample was T cells from blood (PBMCs), unsorted or a sorted subset (not recorded which), taken before or after yellow fever vaccination (not recorded which). CDR3 protein: CASSPTGSSYNSPLHF. In DNA, the CDR3 is TGTGCCAGCAGCCCCACAGGGAGCTCCTATAATTCACCCCTCCACTTT.